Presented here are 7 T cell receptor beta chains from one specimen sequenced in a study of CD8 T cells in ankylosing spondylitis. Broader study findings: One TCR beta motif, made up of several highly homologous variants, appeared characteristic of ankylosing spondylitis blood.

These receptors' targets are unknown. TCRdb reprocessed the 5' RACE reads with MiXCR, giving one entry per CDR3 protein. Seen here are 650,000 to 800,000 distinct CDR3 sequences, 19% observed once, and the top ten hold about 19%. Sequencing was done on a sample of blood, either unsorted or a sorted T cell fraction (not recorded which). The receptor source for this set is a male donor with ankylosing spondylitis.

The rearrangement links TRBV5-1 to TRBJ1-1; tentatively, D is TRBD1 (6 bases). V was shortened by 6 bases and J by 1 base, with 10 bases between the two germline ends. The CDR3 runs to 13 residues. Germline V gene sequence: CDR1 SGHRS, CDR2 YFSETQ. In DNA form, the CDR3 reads TGCGCCAGCACTTCGACAGGGAACACTGAAGCTTTCTTT. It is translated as CASTSTGNTEAFF.

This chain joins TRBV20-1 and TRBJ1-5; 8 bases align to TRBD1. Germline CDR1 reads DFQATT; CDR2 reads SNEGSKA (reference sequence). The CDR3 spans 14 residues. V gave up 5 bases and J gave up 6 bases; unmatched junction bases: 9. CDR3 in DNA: TGCAGTGCTCGCTCAGGGGGCGAAGGTCAGCCCCAGCATTTT. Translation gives CSARSGGEGQPQHF.

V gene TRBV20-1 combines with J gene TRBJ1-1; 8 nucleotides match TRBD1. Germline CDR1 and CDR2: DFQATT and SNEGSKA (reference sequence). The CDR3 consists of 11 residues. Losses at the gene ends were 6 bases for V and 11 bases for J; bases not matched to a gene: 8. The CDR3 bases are TGCAGTGCCACAGAACAGGGGGAGGCTTTCTTT. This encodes CSATEQGEAFF.

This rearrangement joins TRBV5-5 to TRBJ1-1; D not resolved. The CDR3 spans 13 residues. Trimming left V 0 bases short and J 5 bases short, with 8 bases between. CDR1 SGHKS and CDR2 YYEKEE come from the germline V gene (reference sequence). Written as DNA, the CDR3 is TGTGCCAGCAGCTTGGGGGGTTGGACTGAAGCTTTCTTT. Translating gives CASSLGGWTEAFF.

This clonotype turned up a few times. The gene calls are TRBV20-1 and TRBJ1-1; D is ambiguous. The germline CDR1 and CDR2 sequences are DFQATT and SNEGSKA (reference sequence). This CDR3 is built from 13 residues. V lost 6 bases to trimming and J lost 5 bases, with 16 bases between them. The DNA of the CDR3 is TGCAGTGCCCCATCGGGAAGAAGGACTGAAGCTTTCTTT. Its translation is CSAPSGRRTEAFF.

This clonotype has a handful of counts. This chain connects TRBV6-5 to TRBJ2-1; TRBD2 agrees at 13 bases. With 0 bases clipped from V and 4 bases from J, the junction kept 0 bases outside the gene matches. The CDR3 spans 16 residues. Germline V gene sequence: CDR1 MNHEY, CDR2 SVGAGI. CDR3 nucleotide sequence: TGTGCCAGCAGTTACTCGACTAGCGGGGGGTACAATGAGCAGTTCTTC. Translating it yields CASSYSTSGGYNEQFF.

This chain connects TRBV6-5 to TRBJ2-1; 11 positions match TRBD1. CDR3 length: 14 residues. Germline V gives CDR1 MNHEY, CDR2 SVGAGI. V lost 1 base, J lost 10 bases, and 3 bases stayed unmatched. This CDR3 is CASSYYRTGGEQFF. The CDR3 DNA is TGTGCCAGCAGTTACTACCGGACAGGGGGCGAGCAGTTCTTC.